The subject of this entry is one T cell receptor beta chain. A read error may produce the germline difference seen at one junction end. The use of a sample-barcoded 5' primer and a J-beta primer mix characterized a second PCR of roughly 6 to 11 cycles. MiXCR, applied by TCRdb to the 5' RACE reads, yields one record per CDR3 protein. The data show about 650,000 distinct CDR3 sequences, about 30% seen once. The source of the sample is a study of blood T cells in healthy people across ages. For the study at large: T cells yielded about one barcoded beta molecule per two cells through template switching.

Healthy Caucasians from Russia aged roughly 6 to 90 served as donors. Each donor had around 10 milliliters of peripheral blood drawn. Isolation recovered at least 6 million PBMCs from every sample. Input material: blood. This clonotype was obtained from a woman aged 80 or over in good health.

The CDR3 is CSAVPGGGRVVRGVF. CDR3 nucleotides: TGCAGTGCTGTCCCAGGGGGGGGCCGGGTTGTGAGGGGAGTCTTC. The chain links TRBV20-1 to TRBJ2-1; perhaps D is TRBD1 or TRBD2 (7 bases each). CDR3 length: 15 residues. The germline CDR1 and CDR2 sequences are DFQATT and SNEGSKA (reference sequence).